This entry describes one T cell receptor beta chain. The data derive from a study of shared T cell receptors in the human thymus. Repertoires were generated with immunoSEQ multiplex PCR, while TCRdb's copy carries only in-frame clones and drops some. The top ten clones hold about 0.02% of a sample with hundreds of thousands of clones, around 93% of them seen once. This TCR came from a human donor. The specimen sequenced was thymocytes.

The CDR3 coding sequence is TGTGCTAGTGGTTTGGTAAAGGCCAGTGGGCTTTGGGATACGCAGTATTTT. Amino acids: CASGLVKASGLWDTQYF. This sequence joins TRBV12-5 and TRBJ2-3; the D is unclear. Germline V CDR1 and CDR2: LGHNT, FRNRAP. Trimming left V 0 bases short and J 6 bases short, with 19 bases between. This CDR3 comprises 17 residues. Full variable domain (outside the CDR3, taken from reference TRBV12-5 and TRBJ2-3): DARVTQTPRHKVTEMGQEVTMRCQPILGHNTVFWYRQTMMQGLELLAYFRNRAPLDDSGMPKDRFSAEMPDATLATLKIQPSEPRDSAVYFCASGLVKASGLWDTQYFGPGTRLTVL.